This T cell receptor (beta chain) is drawn from a study of T cells after yellow fever vaccination. The CDR3 has 13 residues. Trimming shortened V by 5 bases and J by 7 bases, and 15 bases separated the two germline ends. Germline V lookup: CDR1 SGHNT, CDR2 YYREEE (reference sequence). This clonotype has just a few counts. Template switching with 5'RACE generated the TCR cDNA and added a universal primer site and UMIs. MiXCR, run by TCRdb on the 5' RACE reads, gives a single entry per CDR3 protein. Counted here are approximately 550,000 distinct CDR3 sequences, under 25% occurring once; the ten biggest clones make up roughly an eighth.

The origin of this receptor is a man aged 30 to 39 who received the YFV17D yellow fever vaccine. This chain joins TRBV5-4 and TRBJ2-5, with D uncertain. Material: PBMCs, obtained 15 days after the yellow fever booster vaccination. In nucleotides, the CDR3 is TGTGCCAGCAGGGTGGAGATAAAGGGGACCCAGTACTTC. It yields the protein CASRVEIKGTQYF.